This entry concerns a single TCR beta chain. This record belongs to a study of blood T cell repertoires in COVID-19. Using immunoSEQ multiplex PCR, the repertoire was profiled, and TCRdb retains in-frame clones only, with some absent. The sample gives approximately 250,000 clones, around 82% of which show up once; less than 10% is in the top ten. The CDR3 covers 15 residues. Trimming removed 4 bases from V and 7 bases from J, with 19 bases in between. The germline V gene has CDR1 MNHEY and CDR2 SVGAGI. What was sequenced was peripheral blood. The source of this sequence is a human donor in a cohort sampled during active COVID-19. The chain has TRBV6-5 and TRBJ1-2; D is possibly TRBD1 (6 bases). CDR3 nucleotide sequence: TGTGCCAGCAGTTCTTGGGGGGGGCATGATAGTGGCTACACCTTC. The encoded protein is CASSSWGGHDSGYTF.